The entry that follows covers one T cell receptor beta chain sequence. The CDR3 is 17 amino acids. Trimming took off 3 bases at V and 1 base at J, with 19 bases between the two ends. From germline, CDR1 is MDHEN and CDR2 SYDVKM. Libraries were prepared by immunoSEQ multiplex PCR; TCRdb keeps only in-frame clonotypes and omits some of them. The table shows 42,000 or so clones, with approximately 84% occurring only once. This sample was included in a study of OX40 agonist ivuxolimab in advanced cancers. Across the study: Age averaged around 58 years (range about 20 to 80), and 70% to 85% were male. Having had anti-PD-1, anti-PD-L1 or anti-CTLA-4 therapy before was allowed, and over 35% had some. Three patients showed partial responses: one hepatocellular carcinoma and two cutaneous melanoma cases.

The V call is TRBV28, the J call TRBJ2-7; D is undetermined. The source material was CD4+ or CD8+ T cells sorted from blood, sampled in a trial of the OX40 agonist ivuxolimab. The sequence came from an adult with an advanced solid tumor such as melanoma, head and neck, liver or kidney cancer. CDR3 sequence: CASSFPLIATTSYEQYF. The CDR3 coding sequence is TGTGCCAGCAGTTTCCCCCTTATTGCAACTACTTCCTACGAGCAGTACTTC.